The present T cell receptor (beta chain) was sequenced within a study of pediatric ulcerative colitis. For the study at large: Disease was pancolitis in 7 or 8 and left-sided in two, histology-confirmed. Findings and limits, study-wide: In rectum, acute severe colitis had expanded clones and less diversity. Ulcerative colitis patients shared more blood-rectal clones than controls.

As concerns this clone: What it recognizes is unknown.

Colonoscopy and blood draw happened at the same time. This table comes from immunoSEQ multiplex PCR, and its TCRdb copy is limited to in-frame clones, with some not included. The repertoire holds fewer than 13,000 clones, with around 90% as singletons. The CDR3 sequence is 14 residues long. Germline CDR1 GTSNPN, CDR2 SVGIG (reference sequence). V was clipped by 1 base and J by 5 bases; unmatched bases: 8. The chain recombines TRBV30 with TRBJ2-7; 7 bases line up with TRBD1. The specimen sequenced was blood. This TCR was sampled from a girl aged 5 to 17 with moderate ulcerative colitis. For the CDR3, the DNA is TGTGCCTGGAGTGGAGGGGGCTTCCCGGACGAGCAGTACTTC. It translates to CAWSGGGFPDEQYF.